These T cell receptor beta chains were read from a single sample in a study of T cells expressing NK-cell markers. For each CDR3 protein, TCRdb gives one entry from its re-call of the 5' RACE reads, without DNA. The sample table sets out roughly 390,000 distinct CDR3 sequences. Sequenced input: blood T cells: a sorted CD56 or NKG2C T cell subset, CD4+ or CD8+ T cells, or bulk PBMC T cells (not recorded which). These receptors were collected from a woman in her forties or fifties in good health. The CDR3 runs from the conserved cysteine through the conserved F or W.

V gene: TRBV19
J gene: TRBJ2-3
CDR3 protein: CASSIWQMGADTQYF

V gene: TRBV5-1
J gene: TRBJ2-3
CDR3 protein: CASSLKALRADTQYF

V gene: TRBV12-3/TRBV12-4
J gene: TRBJ2-7
CDR3 protein: CASSLVISYEQYF

V gene: TRBV5-1
J gene: TRBJ1-1
CDR3 protein: CASSLGGVNLGGTEAFF

V gene: TRBV5-1
J gene: TRBJ2-1
CDR3 protein: CASSVAGREQFF

V gene: TRBV6-5
J gene: TRBJ1-2
CDR3 protein: CAAGTQGAYGYTF

V gene: TRBV5-1
J gene: TRBJ2-2
CDR3 protein: CASSAVGGSNTGELFF

V gene: TRBV5-1
J gene: TRBJ1-4
CDR3 protein: CASSLDPPDRAEKLFF

V gene: TRBV12-3/TRBV12-4
J gene: TRBJ1-1
CDR3 protein: CASTPGGGAFF

V gene: TRBV6-2/TRBV6-3
J gene: TRBJ2-3
CDR3 protein: CASSRTGRMDTQYF

V gene: TRBV20-1
J gene: TRBJ2-3
CDR3 protein: CSARITDTQYF

V gene: TRBV7-8
J gene: TRBJ2-1
CDR3 protein: CASSLERTSGREQFF

V gene: TRBV20-1
J gene: TRBJ1-4
CDR3 protein: CSASSRDGNEKLFF

V gene: TRBV20-1
J gene: TRBJ1-2
CDR3 protein: CSARGPDYGYTF

V gene: TRBV5-1
J gene: TRBJ2-1
CDR3 protein: CASSASPDSIYNEQFF

V gene: TRBV6-1
J gene: TRBJ1-2
CDR3 protein: CASSDRGYGYTF

V gene: TRBV4-1
J gene: TRBJ1-5
CDR3 protein: CASSQGQGLFQPQHF

V gene: TRBV5-8
J gene: TRBJ2-7
CDR3 protein: CASSSRLAGVAYEQYF

V gene: TRBV7-2
J gene: TRBJ2-1
CDR3 protein: CASSSTGASSYNEQFF

V gene: TRBV2
J gene: TRBJ2-3
CDR3 protein: CASSVASGITTDTQYF

V gene: TRBV12-3/TRBV12-4
J gene: TRBJ1-2
CDR3 protein: CASSSLLEGYTF

V gene: TRBV30
J gene: TRBJ1-5
CDR3 protein: CAWSGENNQPQHF

V gene: TRBV12-3/TRBV12-4
J gene: TRBJ2-1
CDR3 protein: CASTTSLIAGLENEQFF

V gene: TRBV10-3
J gene: TRBJ2-1
CDR3 protein: CAISRERDEQFF

V gene: TRBV20-1
J gene: TRBJ1-5
CDR3 protein: CSARKTSNQPQHF

V gene: TRBV18
J gene: TRBJ2-1
CDR3 protein: CASLAAQNNEQFF

V gene: TRBV5-1
J gene: TRBJ2-1
CDR3 protein: CASSHGTTPSYNEQFF

V gene: TRBV20-1
J gene: TRBJ1-2
CDR3 protein: CSATIQGARGYTF

V gene: TRBV12-3/TRBV12-4
J gene: TRBJ2-5
CDR3 protein: CASSRILAGGSQETQYF

V gene: TRBV4-1
J gene: TRBJ1-3
CDR3 protein: CASSWDSSGNTIYF

V gene: TRBV20-1
J gene: TRBJ2-1
CDR3 protein: CSAPNSRAAYNEQFF

V gene: TRBV9
J gene: TRBJ2-1
CDR3 protein: CASSVPLAGGTYNEQFF

V gene: TRBV20-1
J gene: TRBJ2-1
CDR3 protein: CSARATGSKQFF

V gene: TRBV6-5
J gene: TRBJ1-2
CDR3 protein: CASRVGGSLNYGYTF

V gene: TRBV30
J gene: TRBJ2-3
CDR3 protein: CAWGPSTDTQYF

V gene: TRBV9
J gene: TRBJ2-3
CDR3 protein: CASSVEGAETDTQYF

V gene: TRBV3-1
J gene: TRBJ2-5
CDR3 protein: CASGLADLQETQYF

V gene: TRBV27
J gene: TRBJ2-1
CDR3 protein: CASSDPRGPTYNEQFF

V gene: TRBV15
J gene: TRBJ2-1
CDR3 protein: CATSPGLGYNEQFF

V gene: TRBV12-3/TRBV12-4
J gene: TRBJ2-1
CDR3 protein: CASSPTGGAYNEQFF

V gene: TRBV18
J gene: TRBJ2-4
CDR3 protein: CASSPSTPGAKNIQYF